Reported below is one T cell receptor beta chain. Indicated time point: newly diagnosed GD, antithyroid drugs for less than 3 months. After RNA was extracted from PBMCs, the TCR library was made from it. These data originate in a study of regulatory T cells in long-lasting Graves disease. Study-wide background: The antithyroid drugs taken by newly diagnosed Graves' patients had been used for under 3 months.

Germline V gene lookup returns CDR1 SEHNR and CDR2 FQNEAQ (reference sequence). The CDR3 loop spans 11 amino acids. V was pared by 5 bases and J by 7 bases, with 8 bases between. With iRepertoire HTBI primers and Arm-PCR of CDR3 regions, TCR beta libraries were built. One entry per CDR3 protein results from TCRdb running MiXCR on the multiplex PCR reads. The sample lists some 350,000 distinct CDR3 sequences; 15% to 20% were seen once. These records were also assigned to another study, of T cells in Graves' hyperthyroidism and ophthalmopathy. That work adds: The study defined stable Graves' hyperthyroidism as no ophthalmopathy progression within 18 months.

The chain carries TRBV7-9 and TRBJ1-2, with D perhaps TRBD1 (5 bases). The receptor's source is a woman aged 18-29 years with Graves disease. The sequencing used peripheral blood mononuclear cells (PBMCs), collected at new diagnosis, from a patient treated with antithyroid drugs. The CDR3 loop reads CASSPGTGYTF. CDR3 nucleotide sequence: TGTGCCAGCAGCCCCGGGACTGGCTACACCTTC.